The 10 T cell receptor beta chains below all came from one sample that was sequenced in a study of cytomegalovirus exposure and HLA in healthy donors (dated by TCRdb to the late 2010s). The library relied on the immunoSEQ multiplex PCR assay. For the multiplex PCR, a mixture combining 60 forward primers for TCR Vbeta segments and 13 reverse primers for TCR Jbeta segments was used. As stored in TCRdb, this immuneACCESS dataset retains in-frame rearrangements with V and J assigned. A fraction of the clones does not appear; measured against another copy, unresolved V genes explain less than half of the discrepancy, and the remainder lacks a known reason. The sample data list 60,000 to 85,000 clones, and over 60% of these were observed just once. The ten largest account for 9% to 13% of the sample. Source material: PBMCs. Receptor source: a male donor in good health and CMV-seropositive.

This clone was observed a few times. The rearrangement links TRBV6-1 to TRBJ2-1, with 8 bases fitting TRBD2. CDR3 length: 13 residues. V lost 6 bases, J lost 9 bases, and 7 bases stayed unmatched. Germline V CDR1 and CDR2: MNHNS, SASEGT. CDR3 bases: TGTGCCAGCAGCCTGAGCGGGGGTTCTGAGCAGTTCTTC. As protein: CASSLSGGSEQFF.

The chain joins TRBV14 to TRBJ2-2; 8 bases line up with TRBD1. V shed 0 bases, J shed 4 bases, and the junction held 4 bases outside the gene matches. Germline V lookup: CDR1 SGHDN, CDR2 FVKESK. CDR3 length: 16 residues. CDR3 in amino acids: CASSQDRGPSTGELFF. The CDR3 DNA reads as TGTGCCAGCAGCCAAGACAGGGGGCCTAGCACCGGGGAGCTGTTTTTT.

The V and J genes are TRBV19 and TRBJ2-5, with D possibly being TRBD1 (6 bases). V was pared by 4 bases and J by 4 bases, with 10 bases between. Germline V gene lookup returns CDR1 LNHDA and CDR2 SQIVND (reference sequence). The CDR3 loop spans 13 amino acids. The CDR3 DNA is TGTGCCAGTAGTAACATCAGGGGAGAGACCCAGTACTTC. The encoded protein is CASSNIRGETQYF.

This clone showed up just a few times. This chain joins TRBV28 and TRBJ1-5; a weak D match, TRBD1 (6 bases). Germline lookup yields CDR1 MDHEN and CDR2 SYDVKM. The CDR3 has 14 residues. V was pared by 4 bases and J by 4 bases, with 11 bases between. The CDR3 sequence is CASSSGTRNQPQHF. DNA for the CDR3: TGTGCCAGCAGTTCCGGGACAAGAAATCAGCCCCAGCATTTT.

This chain links TRBV7-9 with TRBJ2-5; 7 bases are a match to TRBD2. The CDR3 has 16 residues. With V trimmed by 1 base and J by 1 base, 6 bases remained unmatched. Germline CDR1 and CDR2: SEHNR and FQNEAQ (reference sequence). The CDR3 reads CASSLGPGLIQETQYF. Written as DNA, the CDR3 is TGTGCCAGCAGCTTAGGGCCGGGACTAATCCAAGAGACCCAGTACTTC.

There are a few counts of this clone. The V gene is TRBV18, the J gene TRBJ1-1, with 7 bases that match TRBD1. J lost 0 bases, V lost 7 bases, and 8 bases had no gene match. This CDR3 has 15 residues. Per the germline V gene, CDR1 is KGHSH and CDR2 is LQKENI. The CDR3 nucleotides are TGTGCCAGCTGGCCGGGACAGAACATGAACACTGAAGCTTTCTTT. Translated: CASWPGQNMNTEAFF.

The rearrangement joins TRBV5-1 to TRBJ2-4; 8 nucleotides match TRBD2. This CDR3 is built from 13 residues. The V and J ends lost 2 bases and 5 bases, in that order; junction bases with no gene match: 0. The germline CDR1 and CDR2 sequences are SGHRS and YFSETQ. The CDR3 loop is CASSLAGENIQYF. The CDR3 DNA is TGCGCCAGCAGCTTAGCGGGAGAAAACATTCAGTACTTC.

In its sample, this clone was seen a few times. The J gene is TRBJ2-7, the V gene TRBV21-1; the D call in the table, TRBD2, was not verified against the DNA. TRBV21-1 corresponds to a pseudogene. The CDR3 totals 15 residues. The chain's CDR3 is CASSDRRTPPYEQYF. DNA for the CDR3: TGTGCCAGCAGCGATAGACGGACTCCACCCTACGAGCAGTACTTC.

This chain links TRBV4-2 with TRBJ1-4, with D hard to call. Germline lookup yields CDR1 LGHNA and CDR2 YNFKEQ. Trimming pared 3 bases from V and 4 bases from J, leaving 15 bases between. The CDR3 runs 16 residues. This CDR3 reads CASSQSPRSDNEKLFF. DNA of the CDR3: TGTGCCAGCAGCCAGTCCCCACGGAGTGATAATGAAAAACTGTTTTTT.

In its sample, this clone was seen a few times. The chain joins TRBV27 to TRBJ1-2; 10 nucleotides align to TRBD1. The V segment lost 10 bases and the J segment 5 bases; nucleotides outside the gene matches: 10. This CDR3 has 14 amino acids. The germline V gene encodes CDR1 MNHEY and CDR2 SMNVEV (reference sequence). The CDR3: CATWDRGLSYGYTF. Written as DNA, the CDR3 is TGTGCCACCTGGGACAGGGGACTATCTTATGGCTACACCTTC.